This T cell receptor beta chain emerged from a study of T cells in women clearing cervical HPV infection. Study context: Case blood was drawn when the lesion was first found; control blood after infection became undetectable. HLA type could not be excluded as a confounder. Points from the study as a whole: CIN3+ cases had significantly higher TCR repertoire richness than controls, but evenness did not differ. Cases and controls were distinguished at AUC 0.83 by richness and V genes.

To note about this clone: Antigen unknown.

Assay: immunoSEQ multiplex PCR; the TCRdb copy retains only in-frame clones and omits some. The sample's table shows around 39,000 clones. The source is a woman between 18 and 70 years old with a cervical HPV16 infection that either progressed to CIN3+ or cleared (not recorded which). Sequencing was done on a sample of blood buffy coat.

Partial CDR3 DNA: TGCGCCAGCAGCCCAGGACAGAATAATTCACCC. Amino acid sequence: CASSPGQNNSP. From start to end, the CDR3 is CASSPGQNNSPLHF. This rearrangement joins TRBV5-1 to TRBJ1-6; tentative D call: TRBD1 (6 bases). The read ends 3 residues early relative to the CDR3; the germline J gene fills the gap. This CDR3 is 14 amino acids long. Germline V gene lookup returns CDR1 SGHRS and CDR2 YFSETQ. V shed 4 bases and J shed 5 bases, with 10 bases lying between them.